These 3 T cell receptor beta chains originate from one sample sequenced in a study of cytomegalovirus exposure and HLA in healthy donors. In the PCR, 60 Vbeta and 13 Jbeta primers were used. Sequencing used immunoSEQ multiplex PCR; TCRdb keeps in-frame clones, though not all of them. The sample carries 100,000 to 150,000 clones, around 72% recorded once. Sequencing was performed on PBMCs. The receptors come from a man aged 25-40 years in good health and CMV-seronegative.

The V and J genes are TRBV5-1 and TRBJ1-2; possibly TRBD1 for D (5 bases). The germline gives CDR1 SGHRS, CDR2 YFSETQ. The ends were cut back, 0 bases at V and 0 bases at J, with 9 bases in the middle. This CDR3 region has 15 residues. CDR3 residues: CASSLGTRSNYGYTF. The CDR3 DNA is TGCGCCAGCAGCTTGGGGACAAGGTCTAACTATGGCTACACCTTC.

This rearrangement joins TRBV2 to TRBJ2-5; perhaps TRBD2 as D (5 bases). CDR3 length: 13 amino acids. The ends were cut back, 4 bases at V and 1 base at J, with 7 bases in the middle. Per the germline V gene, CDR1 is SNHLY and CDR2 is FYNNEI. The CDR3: CASSGGPQETQYF. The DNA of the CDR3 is TGTGCCAGCAGTGGCGGGCCCCAAGAGACCCAGTACTTC.

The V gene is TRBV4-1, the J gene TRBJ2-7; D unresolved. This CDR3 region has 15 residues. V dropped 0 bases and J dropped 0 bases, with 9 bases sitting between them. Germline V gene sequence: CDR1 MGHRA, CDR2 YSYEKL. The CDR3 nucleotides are TGCGCCAGCAGCCAAGATCCCTCTTCCTCCTACGAGCAGTACTTC. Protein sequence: CASSQDPSSSYEQYF.